The T cell receptor (beta chain) described here comes from a study of T cell responses to AZD1222 COVID-19 vaccine. Clones were read by immunoSEQ multiplex PCR, and TCRdb kept only the in-frame ones, dropping some. The table includes tens of thousands of clones, 75% to 90% detected once. Trimming cost V 0 bases and J 2 bases, with 5 bases left between them. This CDR3 is 13 amino acids long. Germline V gene sequence: CDR1 LGHDT, CDR2 YNNKEL (reference sequence). A note on this clone: Its target is unknown.

Study outcomes and limitations: Females outnumbered males among donors, who were mostly white British; clonal diversity was possibly underestimated. Spike-specific TCR breadth and depth were elevated following two AZD1222 doses. Regions 160-218 and 743-854 dominated among vaccine-associated CD4 TCRs spanning spike.

The chain carries TRBV3-1 (or the pseudogene TRBV3-2) and TRBJ2-7, with D possibly called TRBD1 or TRBD2 (5 bases each). Specimen: peripheral blood, collected 28 days after the second AZD1222 dose. This TCR was recovered from an adult who received the AZD1222 COVID-19 vaccine. In DNA, the CDR3 is TGTGCCAGCAGCCAAGAGGGGGCCTACGAGCAGTACTTC. Protein sequence: CASSQEGAYEQYF.